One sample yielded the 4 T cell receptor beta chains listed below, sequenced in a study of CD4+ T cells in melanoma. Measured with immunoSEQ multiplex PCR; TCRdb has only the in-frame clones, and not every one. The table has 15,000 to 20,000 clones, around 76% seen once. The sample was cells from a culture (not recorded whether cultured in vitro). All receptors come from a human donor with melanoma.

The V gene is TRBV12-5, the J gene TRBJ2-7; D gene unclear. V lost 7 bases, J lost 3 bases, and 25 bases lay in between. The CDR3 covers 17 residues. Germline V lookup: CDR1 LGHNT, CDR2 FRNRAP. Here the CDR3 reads CASARPDLTLKGYEQYF. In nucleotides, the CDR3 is TGTGCTAGTGCTCGCCCCGATCTTACCTTGAAGGGCTACGAGCAGTACTTC.

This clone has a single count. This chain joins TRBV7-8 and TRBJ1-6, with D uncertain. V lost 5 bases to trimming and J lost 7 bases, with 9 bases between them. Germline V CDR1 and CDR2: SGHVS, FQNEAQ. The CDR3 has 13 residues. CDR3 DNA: TGTGCCAGCAGCCAACATCCCAATTCACCCCTCCACTTT. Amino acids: CASSQHPNSPLHF. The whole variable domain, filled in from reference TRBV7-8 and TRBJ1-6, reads GAGVSQSPRYKVAKRGQDVALRCDPISGHVSLFWYQQALGQGPEFLTYFQNEAQLDKSGLPSDRFFAERPEGSVSTLKIQRTQQEDSAVYLCASSQHPNSPLHFGNGTRLTVT.

This CDR3 is CASSLYDHSGNTIYF. The CDR3 region has the DNA TGTGCCAGCAGTCTCTACGACCACTCTGGAAACACCATATATTTT. The chain has TRBV28 and TRBJ1-3; D gene uncertain. The V gene lost 5 bases and the J gene lost 0 bases, with 11 bases spanning the gap. The CDR3 length is 15 residues. Germline CDR1 MDHEN, CDR2 SYDVKM. Supplemented by reference TRBV28 and TRBJ1-3, the full variable domain reads DVKVTQSSRYLVKRTGEKVFLECVQDMDHENMFWYRQDPGLGLRLIYFSYDVKMKEKGDIPEGYSVSREKKERFSLILESASTNQTSMYLCASSLYDHSGNTIYFGEGSWLTVV.

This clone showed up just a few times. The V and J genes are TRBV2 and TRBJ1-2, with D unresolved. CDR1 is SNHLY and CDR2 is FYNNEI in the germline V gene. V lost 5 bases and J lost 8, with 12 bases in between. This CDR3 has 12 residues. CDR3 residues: CASSIDRWGYTF. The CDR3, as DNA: TGTGCCAGCAGTATCGACCGGTGGGGCTACACCTTC.